The 26 T cell receptor beta chains below all came from one sample that was sequenced in a study of blood T cell repertoires in COVID-19. Sequencing used immunoSEQ multiplex PCR; TCRdb keeps in-frame clones, though not all of them. The table has some 200,000 clones, about 88% seen once; the top ten hold about 5%. The sequencing sample was made of peripheral blood. The receptor source for this set is a woman aged 40 to 50 with acute or convalescent COVID-19.

On this clone itself: Within the sample, other DNA sequences also encode this same CDR3. The V gene is TRBV11-2, the J gene TRBJ2-7; 12 nucleotides agree with TRBD2. Germline lookup yields CDR1 SGHAT and CDR2 FQNNGV. V was pared by 4 bases and J by 2 bases, with 3 bases of the junction left unmatched. The CDR3 runs to 15 residues. CDR3: CASSSLAGGPYEQYV. The CDR3 DNA is TGTGCCAGCAGCTCCCTAGCGGGGGGGCCCTACGAGCAGTACGTC.

The genes are TRBV5-6 and TRBJ2-5; D remains unclear. The germline V gene has CDR1 SGHDT and CDR2 YYEEEE. The CDR3 has 14 residues. V was pared by 1 base and J by 5 bases, with 12 bases between. The CDR3 region has the DNA TGTGCCAGCAGCTTGTCATCTGCGACTGAGACCCAGTACTTC. It encodes CASSLSSATETQYF.

The CDR3 bases are TGTGCCAGCAGCTTAGGCGGGGGCCTAGGAGATACGCAGTATTTT. Translation: CASSLGGGLGDTQYF. This chain links TRBV7-6 with TRBJ2-3; possible D gene TRBD2, 7 bases. Germline V gene lookup returns CDR1 SGHVS and CDR2 FNYEAQ. The CDR3 length is 15 residues. The V end was cut by 1 base, the J end by 5 bases, with 13 bases between.

The V gene is TRBV30, the J gene TRBJ1-1; no clear D. This CDR3 region has 11 residues. CDR1 and CDR2 (germline): GTSNPN, SVGIG (reference sequence). The ends were cut back, 3 bases at V and 7 bases at J, with 9 bases in the middle. The CDR3 loop is CAWSRGSEAFF. DNA of the CDR3: TGTGCCTGGAGCCGGGGTAGTGAAGCTTTCTTT.

The CDR3 region has the DNA TGTGCCAGCGGCGCCCGGGGGGGGACCTACAATGAGCAGTTCTTC. Encoded protein: CASGARGGTYNEQFF. This chain uses TRBV7-9 with TRBJ2-1; 8 nucleotides match TRBD2. Germline-derived CDR1 and CDR2 are SEHNR and FQNEAQ (reference sequence). The J segment lost 2 bases and the V segment lost 8 bases, leaving 8 bases of the junction unmatched. CDR3 length: 15 residues.

Written as DNA, the CDR3 is TGTGCCAGCAGCCAAGGAGAGAACACTGAAGCTTTCTTT. Translated, it gives CASSQGENTEAFF. The chain joins TRBV3-1 (or the pseudogene TRBV3-2) to TRBJ1-1; D is ambiguous. Per the germline V gene, CDR1 is LGHDT and CDR2 is YNNKEL (reference sequence). The CDR3 has 13 amino acids. V was shortened by 1 base and J by 1 base, with 4 bases between the two germline ends.

The rearrangement links TRBV10-3 to TRBJ2-1, with 7 bases matching TRBD1. Looked up from germline, CDR1 is ENHRY and CDR2 is SYGVKD. The length of the CDR3 is 15 residues. V shed 10 bases and J 0 bases; nucleotides not matched to a gene: 9. CDR3 nucleotide sequence: TGTGCCACGAGAGACTCAGGGGGCTCCTACAATGAGCAGTTCTTC. Translated, it gives CATRDSGGSYNEQFF.

The V and J genes are TRBV6-5 and TRBJ2-1; D is perhaps TRBD2 (6 bases). Trimming cost V 6 bases and J 5 bases, with 17 bases left between them. This CDR3 is built from 15 residues. Per the germline V gene, CDR1 is MNHEY and CDR2 is SVGAGI. The DNA of the CDR3 is TGTGCCAGCAGCCTGAAGGCGGGGACCCACAATGAGCAGTTCTTC. Translation: CASSLKAGTHNEQFF.

The chain recombines TRBV11-2 with TRBJ2-3; TRBD2 matches at 10 bases. With 5 bases clipped from V and 7 bases from J, the junction kept 6 bases outside the gene matches. Germline CDR1 SGHAT, CDR2 FQNNGV. This CDR3 is built from 14 residues. The DNA of the CDR3 is TGTGCCAGCAGCCAGCGGGGGGGCCAATATACGCAGTATTTT. Translated: CASSQRGGQYTQYF. Variable domain in full (rest from reference TRBV11-2 and TRBJ2-3): EAGVAQSPRYKIIEKRQSVAFWCNPISGHATLYWYQQILGQGPKLLIQFQNNGVVDDSQLPKDRFSAERLKGVDSTLKIQPAKLEDSAVYLCASSQRGGQYTQYFGPGTRLTVL.

The genes are TRBV5-1 and TRBJ2-7; 8 positions agree with TRBD1. Germline V gives CDR1 SGHRS, CDR2 YFSETQ. Germline trimming cut 3 bases from V and 6 bases from J; bases unmatched to any gene: 8. The CDR3 has 14 residues. CDR3 sequence reads: CASSSGQVLGEQYV. The CDR3 bases are TGCGCCAGCAGCTCGGGACAGGTCCTTGGCGAGCAGTACGTC.

V and J are TRBV27 and TRBJ2-1; 8 bases map to TRBD2. CDR1 and CDR2 from the germline V gene are MNHEY and SMNVEV (reference sequence). V gave up 9 bases and J gave up 3 bases; unmatched junction bases: 13. The CDR3 runs 16 residues. This chain's CDR3 is CASTIRGGVDYNEQFF. The CDR3 DNA follows: TGTGCCAGTACTATCCGGGGGGGCGTTGACTACAATGAGCAGTTCTTC.

The chain joins TRBV10-3 to TRBJ1-5; 8 bases are shared with TRBD1. CDR3 length equals 15 residues. V was pared by 4 bases and J by 4 bases, with 6 bases of the junction left unmatched. From germline, CDR1 is ENHRY and CDR2 SYGVKD. The CDR3 coding sequence is TGTGCCATCAGTGCGACAGGGGATGGGAATCAGCCCCAGCATTTT. Amino acid sequence: CAISATGDGNQPQHF.

The chain uses TRBV18 and TRBJ2-3; 7 positions agree with TRBD1. The V gene's germline CDR1 is KGHSH and CDR2 LQKENI. V was clipped by 3 bases and J by 13 bases; unmatched bases: 10. CDR3 length: 13 residues. As DNA, the CDR3 is TGTGCCAGCTCACCGCGTCCCGAGGGACAGAAGTATTTT. Translating gives CASSPRPEGQKYF.

The chain combines TRBV9 with TRBJ1-2; 9 bases map to TRBD1. The CDR3 has 14 amino acids. Looked up from germline, CDR1 is SGDLS and CDR2 is YYNGEE. The trim removed 3 bases at V and 5 bases at J, leaving 5 bases unmatched. CDR3 loop: CASSAGTGFYGYTF. In DNA form, the CDR3 reads TGTGCCAGCAGCGCCGGGACAGGGTTTTATGGCTACACCTTC.

The V and J genes are TRBV14 and TRBJ1-3, with no clear D. Trimming shortened V by 4 bases and J by 0 bases, and 7 bases separated the two germline ends. This CDR3 has 14 residues. Looked up from germline, CDR1 is SGHDN and CDR2 is FVKESK. CDR3 region: CASSPSLSGNTIYF. CDR3 bases: TGTGCCAGCAGCCCTTCACTCTCTGGAAACACCATATATTTT.

This sequence joins TRBV10-3 and TRBJ1-2; 7 bases are a match to TRBD1. CDR1 and CDR2 from the germline V gene are ENHRY and SYGVKD. The trim removed 0 bases at V and 4 bases at J, leaving 5 bases unmatched. CDR3 length: 15 amino acids. The CDR3 bases are TGTGCCATCAGTGAGTCGGTAGGGGGCGCCTATGGCTACACCTTC. Amino acids: CAISESVGGAYGYTF.

This sequence joins TRBV18 and TRBJ2-2; 9 nucleotides agree with TRBD1. CDR3 length: 16 amino acids. Germline CDR1 and CDR2: KGHSH and LQKENI. J gave up 3 bases and V 5 bases, and 7 bases lay outside the gene matches. CDR3 sequence reads: CASSVTGGAYTGELFF. CDR3 coding DNA: TGTGCCAGCTCAGTCACAGGGGGCGCCTACACCGGGGAGCTGTTTTTT.

This rearrangement joins TRBV19 to TRBJ1-1; the match to TRBD1 covers 10 bases. CDR1 is LNHDA, CDR2 SQIVND, per germline (reference sequence). CDR3 length: 14 amino acids. Trimming removed 5 bases from V and 4 bases from J; junction bases left unmatched: 4. As DNA, the CDR3 is TGTGCCAGTAGTTGGACAGGGGGGGGCACTGAAGCTTTCTTT. Translating gives CASSWTGGGTEAFF.

This clone was picked up one time. The chain carries TRBV10-2 and TRBJ1-2; D is unclear. The CDR3 is 13 residues long. Germline CDR1 WSHSY, CDR2 SAAADI. The V end was cut by 7 bases, the J end by 0 bases, with 9 bases between. The CDR3 DNA is TGCGCCAGCATTCCCTCAGCTAACTATGGCTACACCTTC. This sequence encodes CASIPSANYGYTF.

This chain joins TRBV2 and TRBJ2-3; the match to TRBD2 covers 8 bases. The V segment lost 9 bases and the J segment 2 bases; nucleotides outside the gene matches: 10. This CDR3 has 15 amino acids. Germline V gives CDR1 SNHLY, CDR2 FYNNEI. The CDR3 nucleotides read TGTGCCAGAGTCGGGAGTAGCGGGGTCACAGATACGCAGTATTTT. This encodes CARVGSSGVTDTQYF.

DNA for the CDR3: TGTGCCAGTAGTAGCGGGACAGGAGGAAATTCACCCCTCCACTTT. This sequence encodes CASSSGTGGNSPLHF. The chain combines TRBV19 with TRBJ1-6; the match to TRBD1 covers 8 bases. This CDR3 region has 15 residues. V dropped 4 bases and J dropped 7; count of bases not matched to a gene: 6. Germline CDR1 is LNHDA and CDR2 is SQIVND (reference sequence).

The chain combines TRBV29-1 with TRBJ2-1; 12 bases are shared with TRBD2. CDR1 is SQVTM, CDR2 ANQGSEA, per germline. V lost 6 bases to trimming and J lost 7 bases; unmatched junction nucleotides: 10. This CDR3 has 15 amino acids. The CDR3 bases are TGCAGCGTCCCCTACCGGACTAGCGGGACAAATGAGCAGTTCTTC. Translated, it gives CSVPYRTSGTNEQFF.

The chain links TRBV7-9 to TRBJ2-2, with 9 bases lining up with TRBD1. Looked up from germline, CDR1 is SEHNR and CDR2 is FQNEAQ (reference sequence). After removal of 7 bases from V and 1 base from J, the junction contained 13 bases not matched to a gene. There are 18 residues in the CDR3. CDR3 amino acids: CASNNRDRAVWNTGELFF. The DNA for the CDR3 is TGTGCCAGCAACAACCGGGACAGGGCCGTCTGGAACACCGGGGAGCTGTTTTTT.

V is TRBV18 and J is TRBJ2-1; possibly TRBD2 for D (5 bases). V was pared by 0 bases and J by 9 bases, with 15 bases between. CDR1 KGHSH and CDR2 LQKENI come from the germline V gene. The CDR3 consists of 15 residues. In nucleotides, the CDR3 is TGTGCCAGCTCACCACCGGGTTCCCCCGGGGTTGAGCAGTTCTTC. It codes for CASSPPGSPGVEQFF.

V usage is TRBV6-5 and J usage is TRBJ1-6, with D possibly matching TRBD1 (6 bases). Trimming stripped 6 bases from V and 4 bases from J, with 10 bases between. Germline-derived CDR1 and CDR2 are MNHEY and SVGAGI. This CDR3 is 14 amino acids long. The CDR3 loop is CASREDRYNSPLHF. The CDR3 region has the DNA TGTGCCAGCAGGGAGGACAGATATAATTCACCCCTCCACTTT.

V and J are TRBV18 and TRBJ1-4; unclear D gene. Germline V lookup: CDR1 KGHSH, CDR2 LQKENI. V lost 3 bases to trimming and J lost 4 bases, with 12 bases between them. This CDR3 is built from 15 residues. The CDR3 reads CASSPGMWGNEKLFF. The CDR3 DNA is TGTGCCAGCTCACCCGGGATGTGGGGTAATGAAAAACTGTTTTTT.